The source of this TCR beta chain is a study of shared clonotypes between healthy human individuals. Study-wide results and caveats: An effect of sequencing depth on clonotype sharing among donors was expected. Shared clonotypes: 4.5% to 6.5% naive CD4, around 3.5% naive CD8, around 2.2% memory CD4, under 0.45% memory CD8.

Trimming stripped 6 bases from V and 8 bases from J, with 13 bases between. Per germline, CDR1 SGHAT and CDR2 FQDESV (reference sequence). CDR3 size: 12 residues. Note on this clone: What it recognizes is unknown.

Once extracted for a subset, genomic DNA was divided evenly among several immunoSEQ plates. As originally analysed: Quality scores were absent from the junction-only immunoSEQ sequences, so filtering differed. Generated by immunoSEQ multiplex PCR, the TCRdb table keeps only in-frame clones and is missing some. D and trimming come from the DNA, and the V and J calls and clone size come from that table. The data hold roughly 600,000 clones, with roughly 98% observed a single time. CD45RO-negative CD8 cells positively selected for CCR7 made up the naive population, which excluded terminally differentiated effector memory CD45RA+ cells.

This rearrangement joins TRBV11-1 to TRBJ1-2; a weak D match, TRBD1 (5 bases). This receptor was taken from a man younger than 40 in good health. The sample comprised naive CD8+ T cells sorted from blood. CDR3 in amino acids: CASRNSGAGYTF. CDR3 DNA: TGTGCCAGCAGGAACAGTGGGGCGGGCTACACCTTC.